Listed below are T cell receptor beta chains from one sample, sequenced in a study of neurological immune-mediated disorders. TCRdb redid the calling of the 5' RACE reads with MiXCR, one entry per CDR3 protein. This sample yields some 95,000 distinct CDR3 sequences, of which 3% to 4% are seen a single time; roughly 6% belongs to the top ten. Sequencing was done on a sample of PBMCs. These receptors were obtained from a woman aged 18-30 years with multiple sclerosis. The CDR3 runs from the conserved cysteine through the conserved F or W. Fields, in order: J gene, CDR3 length, V gene, CDR3 protein.

>TRBJ2-1|16|TRBV5-1
CASSLAKRQLNNEQFF
>TRBJ2-1|11|TRBV20-1
CSAGAGLVQFF
>TRBJ1-5|16|TRBV5-1
CASSPGGGNSNQPQHF
>TRBJ2-5|15|TRBV3-1
CASSRLAGSQETQYF
>TRBJ2-1|18|TRBV4-1
CASSHSDVAGGSYNEQFF
>TRBJ2-5|15|TRBV5-1
CASSPQWAGQETQYF
>TRBJ2-1|15|TRBV6-5
CASSYGSGGRGEQFF
>TRBJ1-4|14|TRBV20-1
CSARDRGRSEKLFF
>TRBJ2-2|17|TRBV20-1
CSARAVAGGPSGGELFF
>TRBJ2-1|10|TRBV29-1
CSVADNEQFF
>TRBJ2-1|17|TRBV15
CATSTSPGAVGYNEQFF
>TRBJ2-7|14|TRBV29-1
CSVVLAGGFYEQYF
>TRBJ1-1|14|TRBV6-5
CASSSPGGGGRAFF
>TRBJ1-1|13|TRBV12-3/TRBV12-4
CASSLGRNTEAFF
>TRBJ2-3|14|TRBV29-1
CSVRQGAGTDTQYF
>TRBJ2-7|13|TRBV12-3/TRBV12-4
CASSLQGTYEQYF
>TRBJ1-4|16|TRBV5-1
CASSLEGQGANEKLFF
>TRBJ1-3|15|TRBV7-2
CASSARDVSGNTIYF
>TRBJ1-5|14|TRBV7-9
CASSSLTGNQPQHF
>TRBJ1-2|14|TRBV28
CASNDPQGVYGYTF
>TRBJ2-7|13|TRBV20-1
CSARDSGYYEQYF
>TRBJ1-1|14|TRBV5-4
CASSSGTGVNEAFF
>TRBJ1-5|12|TRBV6-1
CASSLPPKAQHF
>TRBJ1-1|13|TRBV6-2/TRBV6-3
CASSSRTGTEAFF
>TRBJ2-7|16|TRBV20-1
CSATPQRTGDTYEQYF
>TRBJ1-5|13|TRBV5-1
CASSAIPDQPQHF
>TRBJ2-2|18|TRBV4-2
CASSRAPYGGSNTGELFF
>TRBJ1-1|11|TRBV5-1
CASSSQGRAFF
>TRBJ2-2|14|TRBV20-1
CSAQLAGNTGELFF
>TRBJ1-4|14|TRBV2
CASSESFANEKLFF
>TRBJ2-1|11|TRBV20-1
CSAPQQGGQFF
>TRBJ1-5|13|TRBV6-2/TRBV6-3
CASSRQSNQPQHF
>TRBJ2-7|15|TRBV14
CASSQVGLAGDEQYF
>TRBJ2-1|14|TRBV20-1
CSAFGQGEPNEQFF
>TRBJ2-7|15|TRBV7-2
CASSFWGSSTYEQYF
>TRBJ1-5|13|TRBV20-1
CSARGFTDQPQHF
>TRBJ2-7|15|TRBV20-1
CSARKWDRVGHEQYF
>TRBJ2-4|16|TRBV3-1
CASSQFGQVGKNIQYF
>TRBJ2-1|14|TRBV4-2
CASSQVGGRVEQFF
>TRBJ2-1|19|TRBV19
CASSIDLGATSGRGNEQFF
>TRBJ2-7|14|TRBV12-3/TRBV12-4
CASQTSGGSYEQYF
>TRBJ2-7|15|TRBV5-1
CASSQSGVGSYEQYF
>TRBJ1-1|13|TRBV7-8
CASSLVRTGEAFF
>TRBJ2-7|13|TRBV12-3/TRBV12-4
CASSLSGPHEQYF
>TRBJ1-4|14|TRBV5-1
CASSSRLSNEKLFF
>TRBJ2-7|12|TRBV29-1
CSTRDSTYEQYF
>TRBJ1-6|12|TRBV12-3/TRBV12-4
CASSFGASPLHF
>TRBJ2-7|13|TRBV28
CASSLPSTREQYF
>TRBJ2-1|15|TRBV20-1
CSAPGPLARYNEQFF
>TRBJ2-3|14|TRBV5-1
CATREGSGTDTQYF
>TRBJ1-1|11|TRBV7-2
CASRADTEAFF
>TRBJ2-5|16|TRBV5-1
CASSGETGIRAETQYF
>TRBJ2-1|16|TRBV5-1
CASSLFSGQLQGEQFF